The clone carrying this T cell receptor beta chain is a singleton in its sample. Its antigen is not known. Time point reported: blood from clinic visit 5 months post-surgery; TSC patient then seizure free. The sample belongs to a study of brain T cells in children with intractable seizures. Findings of the study overall: Patients' HCMV serostatus was unknown; virus specificity rests on CDR3 similarity alone.

CDR1 and CDR2 from the germline V gene are DFQATT and SNEGSKA (reference sequence). Trimming took off 2 bases at V and 13 bases at J, with 12 bases between the two ends. This CDR3 region has 11 residues. TCRdb keeps only in-frame clones here, not all; method: immunoSEQ multiplex PCR. The table includes a few hundred thousand clones, over 90% detected once. This chain joins TRBV20-1 and TRBJ2-4; weak D call: TRBD2 (6 bases). The sample was peripheral blood, taken about 5 months after surgery. The TCR was taken from a boy under two years old with tuberous sclerosis and intractable seizures. DNA for the CDR3: TGCAGTGCTAGAATTGGGCGGGGACAGTACTTC. Translating gives CSARIGRGQYF.